The following is a T cell receptor (beta chain) sequence with its context. The CDR3 has 13 amino acids. CDR1 and CDR2 (germline): MRHNA, SNTAGT. Trimming stripped 4 bases from V and 2 bases from J, with 8 bases between. The record originates from a study of blood T cell repertoires in COVID-19. Looking at the study overall: Samples came from the United States, Italy and Spain, spanning acute and convalescent COVID-19. PBMCs, B-cell-depleted T cells, or T cells were the source of the cDNA or gDNA that made up the material.

How the authors handled the data: Amplified reference gene primers provided the basis for estimating nucleated cell counts. Clones were sequenced by immunoSEQ multiplex PCR, and TCRdb holds only the in-frame ones, with some missing. Clonal size and the V and J genes are those of that table, whereas D and trimming came from the DNA. The sample yields some 350,000 clones, nearly 90% seen once. The sample consisted of peripheral blood. The chain recombines TRBV6-4 with TRBJ1-1; possibly TRBD1 for D (5 bases). This TCR was recovered from a man younger than 35 with active or convalescent COVID-19. As DNA, the CDR3 is TGTGCCAGCAGTGCCCAGGGCAACACTGAAGCTTTCTTT. Its translation: CASSAQGNTEAFF.